Sequencing of this T cell receptor (beta chain) was carried out in a study of T cell repertoires in cytomegalovirus infection. About the research overall: Both CMV infection and a matching HLA type were indicated by public TCR beta signatures.

CDR1 and CDR2 from the germline V gene are SGHVS and FNYEAQ. The germline V and J ends were trimmed by 3 bases and 6 bases, with 3 bases remaining between them. CDR3 size: 12 residues. TCRdb reprocessed the reads with MiXCR, giving one entry per CDR3 protein. The data show about 740,000 distinct CDR3 sequences, less than 40% seen once. This clonotype was seen ten or more times. Its target is not known. The study, taken as a whole, reports: In two of eight donors, the top clonotype was HLA-C-restricted CMV-specific.

Sequenced sample: PBMCs. The chain joins TRBV7-6 to TRBJ1-6; D call uncertain. The TCR comes from a human donor in good health (CMV status not recorded). Some clones in this sample may be carry-over from other donors' samples. CDR3 region: CASSFSNSPLHF. The CDR3 DNA is TGTGCCAGCAGCTTTAGTAATTCACCCCTCCACTTT.